These 19 T cell receptor beta chains originate from one sample sequenced in a study of blood T cell repertoires in COVID-19. Only in-frame clones appear in the TCRdb table, and some are missing; sequencing was by immunoSEQ multiplex PCR. The sample yields roughly 60,000 clones, about 91% seen once. The sequenced material came from peripheral blood. The receptors derive from a man between 50 and 59 years old with active COVID-19.

This chain joins TRBV7-9 and TRBJ2-3; 10 nucleotides match TRBD1. The CDR3 runs to 15 residues. Germline V gives CDR1 SEHNR, CDR2 FQNEAQ (reference sequence). With 7 bases clipped from V and 2 bases from J, the junction kept 6 bases outside the gene matches. CDR3 coding DNA: TGTGCCAGCACCCTGGGACAGGGGTACACAGATACGCAGTATTTT. Residues: CASTLGQGYTDTQYF.

The chain couples TRBV12-3 or TRBV12-4 to TRBJ2-5; 10 bases are a match to TRBD2. This CDR3 has 13 residues. The trim removed 6 bases at V and 2 bases at J, leaving 0 bases unmatched. CDR3 residues: CASRLAGQETQYF. The CDR3 DNA is TGTGCCAGCAGACTAGCGGGACAAGAGACCCAGTACTTC.

The chain carries TRBV2 and TRBJ2-3, with a possible D match to TRBD2 (5 bases). CDR1 and CDR2 from the germline V gene are SNHLY and FYNNEI. The germline V and J ends were trimmed by 7 bases and 1 base, with 6 bases remaining between them. This CDR3 comprises 12 residues. In nucleotides, the CDR3 is TGTGCCAGCATGAGGGGCACAGATACGCAGTATTTT. It encodes CASMRGTDTQYF.

The J gene is TRBJ2-1, the V gene TRBV9, with 8 bases matching TRBD1. Germline values: CDR1 SGDLS, CDR2 YYNGEE. The CDR3 spans 15 residues. J was trimmed by 2 bases and V by 4 bases; bases with no gene match: 5. The CDR3 reads CASSSGQGPYNEQFF. CDR3 in DNA: TGTGCCAGCAGCTCCGGACAGGGCCCCTACAATGAGCAGTTCTTC.

CDR3 in DNA: TGTGCCAGCAGACAAACCGGCCCGGGAGGCGTCTATGGCTACACCTTC. Its translation is CASRQTGPGGVYGYTF. The chain employs TRBV27 and TRBJ1-2, with unresolved D. Germline-derived CDR1 and CDR2 are MNHEY and SMNVEV (reference sequence). The CDR3 spans 16 residues. Trimming shortened V by 6 bases and J by 4 bases, and 21 bases separated the two germline ends.

This chain uses TRBV2 with TRBJ1-6; D not resolved. The germline CDR1 and CDR2 sequences are SNHLY and FYNNEI. This CDR3 has 14 amino acids. The V and J ends lost 8 bases and 10 bases respectively, with 18 bases between them. The CDR3 DNA sequence: TGTGCCAGCGACACTTTGGAGGGCCGGTCACCCCTCCACTTT. Protein sequence: CASDTLEGRSPLHF.

The gene calls are TRBV28 and TRBJ1-2, with D unresolved. CDR1 is MDHEN, CDR2 SYDVKM, per germline. V was cut by 5 bases and J by 5 bases, with 15 bases left in between. The CDR3 runs 14 residues. CDR3 in DNA: TGTGCCAGCAGTCGAGAGGGATCCGCATATGGCTACACCTTC. Translated, it gives CASSREGSAYGYTF.

This chain uses TRBV7-9 with TRBJ2-7; D might be TRBD1 (6 bases). CDR1 is SEHNR, CDR2 FQNEAQ, per germline (reference sequence). The CDR3 is 12 amino acids. Trimming pared 5 bases from V and 7 bases from J, leaving 12 bases between. In nucleotides, the CDR3 is TGTGCCAGCAGCGGCCAGGGGCAAGAGCAGTACTTC. Residues: CASSGQGQEQYF.

Here the CDR3 reads CASSSIAEKLFF. The CDR3 coding sequence is TGTGCCAGCAGTTCCATAGCAGAAAAACTGTTTTTT. This chain uses TRBV28 with TRBJ1-4; D remains ambiguous. Germline V gene sequence: CDR1 MDHEN, CDR2 SYDVKM. V gave up 4 bases and J gave up 8 bases, with 8 bases separating them. The CDR3 covers 12 residues.

The chain employs TRBV28 and TRBJ1-1; unclear D gene. Germline CDR1 is MDHEN and CDR2 is SYDVKM. The CDR3 totals 16 residues. The V and J ends lost 5 bases and 0 bases respectively, with 16 bases between them. The CDR3 is CASSPHGRAMNTEAFF. The DNA for the CDR3 is TGTGCCAGCAGTCCCCACGGGAGGGCCATGAACACTGAAGCTTTCTTT. Full variable domain (rest looked up from reference TRBV28 and TRBJ1-1): DVKVTQSSRYLVKRTGEKVFLECVQDMDHENMFWYRQDPGLGLRLIYFSYDVKMKEKGDIPEGYSVSREKKERFSLILESASTNQTSMYLCASSPHGRAMNTEAFFGQGTRLTVV.

The V gene is TRBV7-2, the J gene TRBJ2-3; 13 bases map to TRBD2. V was pared by 5 bases and J by 0 bases, with 11 bases of the junction left unmatched. CDR1 SGHTA and CDR2 FQGNSA come from the germline V gene. The CDR3 has 19 amino acids. CDR3 nucleotide sequence: TGTGCCAGCAGCACCCGGACTAGCGGGGGCCTGGCTAGCACAGATACGCAGTATTTT. Amino acids: CASSTRTSGGLASTDTQYF.

The chain employs TRBV7-9 and TRBJ2-2, with 10 bases aligning to TRBD2. This CDR3 contains 17 residues. The germline CDR1 and CDR2 sequences are SEHNR and FQNEAQ (reference sequence). J gave up 6 bases and V 2 bases, and 9 bases lay outside the gene matches. The CDR3 reads CASSLSLAGAGSGELFF. The CDR3 DNA is TGTGCCAGCAGCTTATCTCTAGCGGGAGCCGGTTCCGGGGAGCTGTTTTTT. The variable domain in full, with the rest retrieved from reference TRBV7-9 and TRBJ2-2, is DTGVSQNPRHKITKRGQNVTFRCDPISEHNRLYWYRQTLGQGPEFLTYFQNEAQLEKSRLLSDRFSAERPKGSFSTLEIQRTEQGDSAMYLCASSLSLAGAGSGELFFGEGSRLTVL.

V gene TRBV6-2 or TRBV6-3 combines with J gene TRBJ2-5; D possibly corresponds to TRBD1 (10 bases). The CDR3 contains 19 residues. Germline lookup yields CDR1 MNHEY and CDR2 SVGEGT. Trimming took 5 bases from V and 4 from J, leaving 29 bases between them. This CDR3 reads CASSPLDRGLAGAAETQYF. The DNA of the CDR3 is TGTGCCAGCAGTCCACTGGACAGGGGGTTAGCGGGAGCTGCAGAGACCCAGTACTTC.

The CDR3 protein is CASSIAGVGTDTQYF. In DNA, the CDR3 is TGTGCCAGTAGTATAGCCGGGGTAGGCACAGATACGCAGTATTTT. This chain connects TRBV19 to TRBJ2-3, with TRBD2 as a possible D gene (5 bases). This CDR3 is 15 amino acids long. V was pared by 1 base and J by 1 base, with 9 bases between. The germline V gene has CDR1 LNHDA and CDR2 SQIVND (reference sequence).

The chain is built from TRBV28 and TRBJ1-2, with TRBD1 matching over 8 bases. Per germline, CDR1 MDHEN and CDR2 SYDVKM. V trimming: 6 bases; J trimming: 10 bases; junction bases outside the gene matches: 13. The CDR3 has 14 amino acids. For the CDR3, the DNA is TGTGCCAGCAGGCCAGGGGGCGAGGGTATGGACTACACCTTC. Its protein product is CASRPGGEGMDYTF.

The chain links TRBV6-6 to TRBJ1-5, with D tentatively TRBD1 (5 bases). V was shortened by 3 bases and J by 7 bases, with 13 bases between the two germline ends. The germline V gene has CDR1 MNHNY and CDR2 SVGAGI (reference sequence). The CDR3 runs to 14 residues. The DNA for the CDR3 is TGTGCCAGCAGTTATGGGCAGGGTGGACAGCCCCAGCATTTT. Its translation: CASSYGQGGQPQHF.

V is TRBV7-3 and J is TRBJ2-2; no clear D gene. The CDR3 loop spans 13 amino acids. Per the germline V gene, CDR1 is SGHTA and CDR2 is FQGTGA. Trimming stripped 5 bases from V and 4 bases from J, with 8 bases between. DNA of the CDR3: TGTGCCAGCAGCCCCTTAGTCACCGGGGAGCTGTTTTTT. Its protein is CASSPLVTGELFF.

This clone was seen just once. The gene calls are TRBV3-1 (or the pseudogene TRBV3-2) and TRBJ1-1; tentative D call: TRBD1 (5 bases). Germline V gene sequence: CDR1 LGHDT, CDR2 YNNKEL (reference sequence). The CDR3 totals 15 residues. V was pared by 4 bases and J by 4 bases, with 16 bases between. The CDR3 sequence: CASSLTGGWVTEAFF. DNA of the CDR3: TGTGCCAGCAGCCTTACGGGGGGGTGGGTCACTGAAGCTTTCTTT.

Here the CDR3 DNA reads TGTGCCAGCAACAGAGCAGGGGGAAAGGGCTACACCTTC. It codes for CASNRAGGKGYTF. The V gene is TRBV6-5, the J gene TRBJ1-2, with 7 bases matching TRBD1. Germline lookup yields CDR1 MNHEY and CDR2 SVGAGI. V was clipped by 7 bases and J by 8 bases; unmatched bases: 10. This CDR3 comprises 13 residues.